These 16 T cell receptor beta chains were all obtained from the same sample, sequenced in a study of blood T cells in healthy people across ages. Using a J-beta primer mix together with a sample-barcoded 5' primer, a second PCR was run for roughly 7 to 12 cycles. TCRdb re-called the 5' RACE reads through MiXCR, storing one row per CDR3 protein. The table has about 840,000 distinct CDR3 sequences, roughly 28% seen once. These data were likewise used in another study, on T cells of mothers and their children.

Material for sequencing was blood. These receptors were collected from a woman aged 40-49 years in good health.

At least ten counts were recorded for this clonotype. The chain is built from TRBV24-1 and TRBJ2-7; no clear D. Per germline, CDR1 KGHDR and CDR2 SFDVKD. This CDR3 region has 14 residues. Trimming removed 4 bases from V and 0 bases from J, with 9 bases in between. CDR3 protein: CATSDPRSSYEQYF. The CDR3 DNA sequence: TGTGCCACCAGTGACCCTCGGAGCTCCTACGAGCAGTACTTC.

The sample holds a few counts of this clonotype. The chain couples TRBV28 to TRBJ1-1, with 9 bases fitting TRBD1. This CDR3 contains 15 residues. Germline CDR1 reads MDHEN; CDR2 reads SYDVKM. After removal of 5 bases from V and 8 bases from J, the junction contained 12 bases not matched to a gene. CDR3 amino acids: CASSAPTGGRPEAFF. CDR3 DNA: TGTGCCAGCAGTGCCCCGACAGGGGGGCGACCGGAAGCTTTCTTT.

The sample holds one count of this clonotype. The chain's CDR3 is CASSPVRGSYEQYF. In nucleotides, the CDR3 is TGTGCCAGCTCCCCGGTTAGGGGAAGCTACGAGCAGTACTTC. The J gene is TRBJ2-5, the V gene TRBV18, with D tentatively TRBD1 (5 bases). Gene TRBJ2-7 matches the end of the DNA better, so the J call may be wrong. Germline values: CDR1 KGHSH, CDR2 LQKENI. The CDR3 runs 14 residues.

The V call is TRBV28, the J call TRBJ2-1, with D uncertain. Trimming removed 6 bases from V and 14 bases from J, with 17 bases in between. There are 12 residues in the CDR3. Germline CDR1 is MDHEN and CDR2 is SYDVKM. The CDR3 DNA reads as TGTGCCAGCAGAAGTTTTGGACCACGGGAGTTCTTC. It yields the protein CASRSFGPREFF.

This clonotype was counted between two and nine times. The chain combines TRBV5-1 with TRBJ2-7; 7 bases align to TRBD1. V shed 4 bases and J 6 bases; nucleotides not matched to a gene: 16. This CDR3 spans 16 amino acids. Germline CDR1 is SGHRS and CDR2 is YFSETQ. The CDR3 here is CASSLGPGTDGPEQYF. The CDR3 bases are TGCGCCAGCAGCCTAGGACCCGGGACAGATGGCCCCGAGCAGTACTTC.

This clonotype was observed a handful of times. A much larger clone lies one base from this, so it may be a read error. J is TRBJ2-5 and V is TRBV10-3; D call uncertain. Germline V gives CDR1 ENHRY, CDR2 SYGVKD. The CDR3 covers 12 residues. CDR3 amino acids: CAIGDAINEQYF. The CDR3 coding sequence is TGTGCCATCGGTGATGCGATCAATGAGCAGTACTTC.

This chain links TRBV18 with TRBJ2-5, with 9 positions matching TRBD2. The V gene end was trimmed by 2 bases and the J gene end by 1 base; junction bases not matched to a gene: 5. The CDR3 consists of 16 residues. The germline CDR1 and CDR2 sequences are KGHSH and LQKENI. CDR3 sequence reads: CASSPLLAGLQETQYF. CDR3 coding DNA: TGTGCCAGCTCACCATTGCTAGCGGGGCTCCAAGAGACCCAGTACTTC.

The chain couples TRBV30 to TRBJ2-5; D not resolved. Per germline, CDR1 GTSNPN and CDR2 SVGIG (reference sequence). Between the trimmed V and J ends, which lost 2 bases and 4 bases, there was a span of 14 bases. The CDR3 is made up of 14 amino acids. The CDR3 region has the DNA TGTGCCTGGAGTCAGACTGGGGTTGGAGAGACCCAGTACTTC. Protein sequence: CAWSQTGVGETQYF.

This clonotype was seen more than once but under ten times. CDR3 sequence reads: CASSFTSGATETQYF. The CDR3 bases are TGTGCCAGCAGCTTTACTAGCGGGGCCACAGAGACCCAGTACTTC. This chain uses TRBV7-7 with TRBJ2-5; 10 bases align to TRBD2. CDR1 SSHAT and CDR2 FNYEAQ come from the germline V gene (reference sequence). The CDR3 covers 15 residues. The ends lost 3 bases at V and 4 bases at J; junction bases unmatched: 5.

The rearrangement joins TRBV28 to TRBJ2-5; D is unresolved. The better agreement between TRBJ2-7 and the DNA end casts doubt on the J call. The CDR3 has 13 amino acids. The germline V gene has CDR1 MDHEN and CDR2 SYDVKM. CDR3 DNA: TGTGCCAGCAGTGAAGACTCAGTTGGCGAGCAGTACTTC. The encoded protein is CASSEDSVGEQYF.

A note on this clonotype: This clone may be a read error of a much larger clone one base away. The chain uses TRBV5-1 and TRBJ2-1; D perhaps matches TRBD1 (5 bases). Trimming cost V 4 bases and J 6 bases, with 11 bases left between them. The CDR3 runs 13 residues. CDR1 SGHRS and CDR2 YFSETQ come from the germline V gene. CDR3 amino acids: CASSAPGCNEQFF. CDR3 DNA sequence: TGCGCCAGCAGCGCCCCAGGGTGCAATGAGCAGTTCTTC.

The gene calls are TRBV20-1 and TRBJ2-7; D remains ambiguous. The germline V and J ends were trimmed by 3 bases and 6 bases, with 6 bases remaining between them. The V gene's germline CDR1 is DFQATT and CDR2 SNEGSKA (reference sequence). This CDR3 has 10 residues. The CDR3 DNA is TGCAGTGCTAGCATGGGCGAGCAGTACTTC. Its protein product is CSASMGEQYF.

In this sample, this clonotype turned up a few times. The rearrangement joins TRBV18 to TRBJ1-1; perhaps TRBD1 as D (6 bases). The CDR3 is 13 residues long. The ends were cut back, 5 bases at V and 3 bases at J, with 10 bases in the middle. From germline, CDR1 is KGHSH and CDR2 LQKENI. The DNA of the CDR3 is TGTGCCAGCTCAGCGGACAGTTACACTGAAGCTTTCTTT. As protein: CASSADSYTEAFF.

With respect to this clonotype: Compared with germline, one end of the junction differs, possibly owing to a read error. The chain's CDR3 is CASSEVLGNQSQHF. The CDR3 region has the DNA TGTGCCAGCAGTGAGGTTTTGGGCAATCAGTCCCAGCATTTT. This chain uses TRBV6-1 with TRBJ1-5, with unresolved D. Looked up from germline, CDR1 is MNHNS and CDR2 is SASEGT. The CDR3 contains 14 residues.

This clonotype was picked up one time. This may arise from a read error, as a much more abundant clone is one base away. The J gene is TRBJ2-5, the V gene TRBV12-3 or TRBV12-4; 11 nucleotides match TRBD2. CDR3 length equals 16 residues. The ends lost 1 base at V and 11 bases at J; junction bases unmatched: 12. The CDR3 nucleotides are TGTGCCAGCAGTTTAGTTAGCGGGGGGGCGAGCAATGAGCAGTACTTC. Translating it yields CASSLVSGGASNEQYF.

This clonotype was counted many times. The chain is built from TRBV27 and TRBJ1-2; 7 bases line up with TRBD1. The trim removed 3 bases at V and 5 bases at J, leaving 9 bases unmatched. The CDR3 totals 15 residues. The germline gives CDR1 MNHEY, CDR2 SMNVEV (reference sequence). CDR3 sequence reads: CASSFRTGSPYGYTF. Here the CDR3 DNA reads TGTGCCAGCAGTTTCCGGACAGGTTCCCCTTATGGCTACACCTTC.